These 14 T cell receptor beta chains were all obtained from the same sample, sequenced in a study of Tregs in tolerant kidney transplant recipients. These TCRs' antigens remain unknown. The protocol was immunoSEQ multiplex PCR, while the TCRdb copy is restricted to in-frame clones and leaves out a portion. The table includes about 15,000 clones, 45% to 55% detected once. After 6 days with irradiated graft donor PBMCs, CFSE-labeled recipient PBMCs were FACS-sorted. Sequenced here: CD4+ T cells from blood cultured with allogeneic cells, sampled before the transplant. Receptor source: a human patient who received a combined kidney and bone marrow transplant.

This clone was counted between two and nine times. This chain uses TRBV5-4 with TRBJ2-3; TRBD2 matches 15 bases. The CDR3 consists of 17 residues. The V gene's germline CDR1 is SGHNT and CDR2 YYREEE (reference sequence). With 4 bases clipped from V and 6 bases from J, the junction kept 9 bases outside the gene matches. The CDR3 nucleotides read TGTGCCAGCAGCCCCCCGGGACTAGCGGGGGGCGGGGATACGCAGTATTTT. This gives the protein CASSPPGLAGGGDTQYF.

The V gene is TRBV7-2, the J gene TRBJ2-7; the match to TRBD2 covers 9 bases. This CDR3 has 16 amino acids. Trimming cost V 0 bases and J 0 bases; bases outside gene matches: 3. Germline V gives CDR1 SGHTA, CDR2 FQGNSA. CDR3 loop: CASSLASGRPSYEQYF. The CDR3 coding sequence is TGTGCCAGCAGCTTAGCTAGCGGGAGACCCTCCTACGAGCAGTACTTC.

The rearrangement links TRBV19 to TRBJ1-3, with 7 bases fitting TRBD1. Germline assignment: CDR1 LNHDA and CDR2 SQIVND (reference sequence). The J segment lost 3 bases and the V segment lost 9 bases, leaving 8 bases of the junction unmatched. This CDR3 contains 14 residues. CDR3 sequence reads: CASTPGTVGNTIYF. The CDR3 region has the DNA TGTGCCAGCACCCCCGGGACAGTTGGAAACACCATATATTTT.

This clone occurred a few times. This chain uses TRBV6-5 with TRBJ1-1; D might be TRBD1 (6 bases). Germline lookup yields CDR1 MNHEY and CDR2 SVGAGI. The CDR3 totals 13 residues. Trimming removed 7 bases at V and 5 bases at J, with 14 bases between. The CDR3 region has the DNA TGTGCCAGCAAAAGGGGGGGGAGAACTGAAGCTTTCTTT. The encoded protein is CASKRGGRTEAFF.

This clone has more than one count but fewer than ten. This rearrangement joins TRBV5-4 to TRBJ1-2; 7 bases agree with TRBD1. CDR3 size: 14 residues. CDR1 is SGHNT, CDR2 YYREEE, per germline (reference sequence). V lost 0 bases and J lost 6; bases outside the gene matches: 5. The CDR3 here is CASSLVAGGNGYTF. CDR3 bases: TGTGCCAGCAGCTTGGTGGCAGGGGGGAATGGCTACACCTTC.

This sequence joins TRBV18 and TRBJ2-7; TRBD1 matches 10 bases. With V trimmed by 5 bases and J by 7 bases, 14 bases remained unmatched. Germline loops: CDR1 KGHSH, CDR2 LQKENI. The CDR3 loop spans 16 amino acids. The CDR3 sequence is CASSYRDRGLVGEQYF. Written as DNA, the CDR3 is TGTGCCAGCTCATACCGGGACAGGGGACTCGTGGGGGAGCAGTACTTC.

This clone was observed a handful of times. The chain couples TRBV2 to TRBJ1-2, with D unclear. Per germline, CDR1 SNHLY and CDR2 FYNNEI. V was cut by 8 bases and J by 5 bases, with 18 bases left in between. This CDR3 has 14 residues. CDR3 in DNA: TGTGCCAGCGGCTGGGAGGGAATGGGGTATGGCTACACCTTC. Amino acid sequence: CASGWEGMGYGYTF.

V usage is TRBV18 and J usage is TRBJ2-3; the D gene is possibly TRBD2 (5 bases). V shed 7 bases and J shed 11 bases, with 16 bases lying between them. The germline CDR1 and CDR2 sequences are KGHSH and LQKENI. CDR3 size: 12 residues. Here the CDR3 DNA reads TGTGCCAGCTTCCGGCCGGGGAGTGTGCAGTATTTT. Amino acid sequence: CASFRPGSVQYF.

The rearrangement joins TRBV5-3 to TRBJ1-2; TRBD1 is a possible D gene (5 bases). TRBV5-3 is flagged as an ORF with uncertain function. The CDR3 loop spans 17 amino acids. With 1 base removed from V and 2 bases from J, the gap between germline ends came to 18 bases. The CDR3, as DNA: TGTGCCAGAAGCTTGTTTGAGACAGTCATGCCAAACTATGGCTACACCTTC. Amino acids: CARSLFETVMPNYGYTF.

The chain couples TRBV2 to TRBJ2-1, with 7 nucleotides matching TRBD2. The CDR3 length is 14 residues. The trim removed 9 bases at V and 8 bases at J, leaving 13 bases unmatched. In germline, CDR1 is SNHLY, CDR2 FYNNEI. DNA for the CDR3: TGTGCCAGAAGGATAGCGGGTAGAAACGATGAGCAGTTCTTC. Translation: CARRIAGRNDEQFF. Complete variable domain (other parts from reference TRBV2 and TRBJ2-1): EPEVTQTPSHQVTQMGQEVILRCVPISNHLYFYWYRQILGQKVEFLVSFYNNEISEKSEIFDDQFSVERPDGSNFTLKIRSTKLEDSAMYFCARRIAGRNDEQFFGPGTRLTVL.

The chain recombines TRBV11-2 with TRBJ1-3; D is possibly TRBD1 (5 bases). Trimming stripped 2 bases from V and 0 bases from J, with 11 bases between. CDR1 and CDR2 (germline): SGHAT, FQNNGV. The CDR3 runs to 16 residues. The CDR3 here is CASSLLVGASGNTIYF. In DNA, the CDR3 is TGTGCCAGCAGCTTATTAGTAGGGGCCTCTGGAAACACCATATATTTT. The whole variable domain, remainder taken from reference TRBV11-2 and TRBJ1-3, is EAGVAQSPRYKIIEKRQSVAFWCNPISGHATLYWYQQILGQGPKLLIQFQNNGVVDDSQLPKDRFSAERLKGVDSTLKIQPAKLEDSAVYLCASSLLVGASGNTIYFGEGSWLTVV.

Notes on this clone: Since no conserved phenylalanine or tryptophan closes the CDR3, a read error is the likely cause. The V call is TRBV6-5, the J call TRBJ1-2, with D perhaps TRBD1 (6 bases). Germline CDR1 reads MNHEY; CDR2 reads SVGAGI. V dropped 6 bases and J dropped 4 bases, with 12 bases sitting between them. The CDR3 runs to 13 residues. This CDR3 reads CASSKQGSYGYTL. CDR3 coding DNA: TGTGCCAGCAGCAAACAGGGTAGCTATGGCTACACCCTC.

The chain has TRBV5-1 and TRBJ1-3; a weak D match, TRBD1 (6 bases). This CDR3 region has 15 residues. V was pared by 4 bases and J by 0 bases, with 11 bases between. Germline lookup yields CDR1 SGHRS and CDR2 YFSETQ. The CDR3 DNA reads TGCGCCAGCAGCGTAACAGGGCACTCTGGAAACACCATATATTTT. Translating gives CASSVTGHSGNTIYF.

The chain links TRBV7-8 to TRBJ2-4; D is undetermined. Germline values: CDR1 SGHVS, CDR2 FQNEAQ. Trimming stripped 1 base from V and 9 bases from J, with 10 bases between. This CDR3 spans 13 amino acids. CDR3 sequence: CASSLVFPGIQYF. Written as DNA, the CDR3 is TGTGCCAGCAGCTTAGTCTTCCCGGGCATTCAGTACTTC. The variable domain in full, with the rest retrieved from reference TRBV7-8 and TRBJ2-4, is GAGVSQSPRYKVAKRGQDVALRCDPISGHVSLFWYQQALGQGPEFLTYFQNEAQLDKSGLPSDRFFAERPEGSVSTLKIQRTQQEDSAVYLCASSLVFPGIQYFGAGTRLSVL.